The 18 T cell receptor beta chains presented below share a single source sample, sequenced in a study. Each CDR3 protein is one row after TCRdb ran MiXCR on the RT-PCR reads. This sample has more than 550,000 distinct CDR3 sequences, with approximately 15% found just once. The sequenced sample was memory CD4+ T cells from blood. Every receptor here comes from a female donor in good health, serving as a healthy control.

The chain joins TRBV30 to TRBJ1-2, with D unclear. V lost 4 bases, J lost 5 bases, and 11 bases lay in between. The germline V gene encodes CDR1 GTSNPN and CDR2 SVGIG (reference sequence). This CDR3 region has 12 residues. CDR3 loop: CAWTPGSYGYTF. The DNA of the CDR3 is TGTGCCTGGACCCCAGGCTCATATGGCTACACCTTC.

In its sample, this clonotype was seen many times. This rearrangement joins TRBV28 to TRBJ2-5; D is unresolved. The CDR3 spans 13 residues. Between the trimmed V and J ends, which lost 4 bases and 0 bases, there was a span of 6 bases. Germline loops: CDR1 MDHEN, CDR2 SYDVKM. This CDR3 reads CASSSQHQETQYF. The CDR3 DNA reads as TGTGCCAGCAGTTCACAACACCAAGAGACCCAGTACTTC.

This clonotype was picked up a small number of times. This chain uses TRBV18 with TRBJ1-1, with D maybe TRBD1 (6 bases). CDR3 length: 14 residues. Germline V gene sequence: CDR1 KGHSH, CDR2 LQKENI. Trimming took 3 bases from V and 7 from J, leaving 15 bases between them. Written as DNA, the CDR3 is TGTGCCAGCTCACCCAGTCTGGACAGTTATGAAGCTTTCTTT. This codes for CASSPSLDSYEAFF.

The chain has TRBV7-2 and TRBJ2-5; no firm D call. The ends were cut back, 5 bases at V and 1 base at J, with 11 bases in the middle. CDR1 is SGHTA, CDR2 FQGNSA, per germline. The CDR3 length is 14 residues. The CDR3 DNA is TGTGCCAGCAGCACCCCACAGCTCCAAGAGACCCAGTACTTC. Its protein is CASSTPQLQETQYF. Full variable domain (missing parts from reference TRBV7-2 and TRBJ2-5): GAGVSQSPSNKVTEKGKDVELRCDPISGHTALYWYRQSLGQGLEFLIYFQGNSAPDKSGLPSDRFSAERTGGSVSTLTIQRTQQEDSAVYLCASSTPQLQETQYFGPGTRLLVL.

V gene TRBV19 combines with J gene TRBJ2-2; 9 positions agree with TRBD2. The CDR3 consists of 16 residues. V was pared by 3 bases and J by 2 bases, with 4 bases of the junction left unmatched. The germline gives CDR1 LNHDA, CDR2 SQIVND (reference sequence). The CDR3 protein is CASSMGLAGNTGELFF. In DNA, the CDR3 is TGTGCCAGTAGTATGGGGCTAGCGGGAAACACCGGGGAGCTGTTTTTT.

This clonotype has at least ten counts. The chain links TRBV12-3 or TRBV12-4 to TRBJ2-2; TRBD2 aligns across 9 bases. The V gene end was trimmed by 5 bases and the J gene end by 7 bases; junction bases not matched to a gene: 5. CDR3 length equals 14 residues. The CDR3 here is CASSPRLADGELFF. The DNA for the CDR3 is TGTGCCAGCAGTCCCCGACTAGCGGACGGGGAGCTGTTTTTT.

The chain employs TRBV12-3 or TRBV12-4 and TRBJ1-1; D is undetermined. Deletions cut 2 bases from V and 7 bases from J, with 11 bases between. The CDR3 has 13 amino acids. The CDR3 DNA reads TGTGCCAGCAGTTTAAATGTGCAGATTGAAGCTTTCTTT. This translates into CASSLNVQIEAFF.

Notes on this clonotype: The junction departs from the called germline gene at one end, perhaps through a read error. The CDR3 is CASSRGRGGSENTIYF. CDR3 bases: TGTGCCAGCAGCCGCGGCAGGGGGGGCTCTGAAAACACCATATATTTT. The rearrangement joins TRBV11-2 to TRBJ1-3; TRBD1 agrees at 7 bases. Per the germline V gene, CDR1 is SGHAT and CDR2 is FQNNGV. The CDR3 runs to 16 residues.

This chain joins TRBV2 and TRBJ2-3, with a possible D match to TRBD2 (5 bases). The germline V gene has CDR1 SNHLY and CDR2 FYNNEI. The CDR3 runs to 15 residues. Trimming cost V 4 bases and J 4 bases, with 15 bases left between them. CDR3 DNA sequence: TGTGCCAGCAGTGGGTATCGGGATTTTGCAGATACGCAGTATTTT. Amino acids: CASSGYRDFADTQYF.

This clonotype was counted between two and nine times. The gene calls are TRBV7-8 and TRBJ2-1, with TRBD2 identical over 9 bases. The CDR3 has 15 residues. Losses at the gene ends were 2 bases for V and 8 bases for J; bases not matched to a gene: 7. Germline assignment: CDR1 SGHVS and CDR2 FQNEAQ. The CDR3 region is CASSLRSGGSHEQFF. The CDR3 coding sequence is TGTGCCAGCAGCTTAAGGAGCGGGGGGAGCCATGAGCAGTTCTTC.

The rearrangement links TRBV5-1 to TRBJ2-5, with D uncertain. Trimming pared 2 bases from V and 5 bases from J, leaving 10 bases between. This CDR3 contains 13 residues. Germline assignment: CDR1 SGHRS and CDR2 YFSETQ. CDR3 residues: CASSLMGHETQYF. The CDR3 region has the DNA TGCGCCAGCAGCTTAATGGGTCACGAGACCCAGTACTTC.

This clonotype was counted only a few times. The J gene is TRBJ2-5, the V gene TRBV11-2; no definite D call. With 1 base removed from V and 2 bases from J, the gap between germline ends came to 8 bases. The CDR3 totals 14 residues. Looked up from germline, CDR1 is SGHAT and CDR2 is FQNNGV. The CDR3 protein is CASSLGTWQETQYF. CDR3 nucleotides: TGTGCCAGCAGCTTAGGGACCTGGCAAGAGACCCAGTACTTC.

The chain is built from TRBV30 and TRBJ1-2; D is uncertain. V lost 1 base to trimming and J lost 1 base, with 7 bases between them. Looked up from germline, CDR1 is GTSNPN and CDR2 is SVGIG (reference sequence). The CDR3 covers 13 residues. The DNA of the CDR3 is TGTGCCTGGAGTGAGGCCTTTAACTATGGCTACACCTTC. Translation: CAWSEAFNYGYTF.

The chain is built from TRBV20-1 and TRBJ1-2, with 8 nucleotides matching TRBD1. The V gene's germline CDR1 is DFQATT and CDR2 SNEGSKA (reference sequence). The CDR3 contains 14 residues. Trimming removed 7 bases from V and 8 bases from J; junction bases left unmatched: 15. This CDR3 reads CSENGQGAKEGYTF. The CDR3 DNA reads as TGCAGTGAGAATGGGCAGGGGGCAAAAGAAGGCTACACCTTC.

The J gene is TRBJ2-7, the V gene TRBV7-9; tentatively, D is TRBD2 (6 bases). V was trimmed by 4 bases and J by 5 bases, leaving 18 bases between them. The CDR3 totals 15 residues. Germline CDR1 SEHNR, CDR2 FQNEAQ (reference sequence). The DNA for the CDR3 is TGTGCCAGCAGCTCCCGAGGAGGAGGGGCCGACGAGCAGTACTTC. Protein product: CASSSRGGGADEQYF.

This clonotype was observed many times. The chain couples TRBV4-2 to TRBJ2-1, with 12 bases matching TRBD2. Looked up from germline, CDR1 is LGHNA and CDR2 is YNFKEQ. The CDR3 is 16 residues long. Trimming took 5 bases from V and 2 from J; bases not matched to a gene: 4. In DNA, the CDR3 is TGTGCCAGCAGCGCCCGGACTAGCGGGGCCTACAATGAGCAGTTCTTC. This translates into CASSARTSGAYNEQFF.

This clonotype was observed a handful of times. This chain uses TRBV18 with TRBJ2-1; TRBD2 aligns across 8 bases. The CDR3 runs to 15 residues. V dropped 3 bases and J dropped 7; count of bases not matched to a gene: 8. From germline, CDR1 is KGHSH and CDR2 LQKENI. The chain's CDR3 is CASSPAREAQNEQFF. The CDR3 DNA reads as TGTGCCAGCTCACCGGCGCGGGAGGCACAAAATGAGCAGTTCTTC.

The rearrangement uses TRBV29-1 and TRBJ2-7; 7 positions match TRBD1. Trimming at V came to 6 bases and at J to 4 bases, leaving 6 bases not matched to a gene. The CDR3 length is 12 residues. Germline assignment: CDR1 SQVTM and CDR2 ANQGSEA. The CDR3 loop is CSVGQSFYEQYF. The CDR3, as DNA: TGCAGCGTGGGACAGAGTTTTTACGAGCAGTACTTC.